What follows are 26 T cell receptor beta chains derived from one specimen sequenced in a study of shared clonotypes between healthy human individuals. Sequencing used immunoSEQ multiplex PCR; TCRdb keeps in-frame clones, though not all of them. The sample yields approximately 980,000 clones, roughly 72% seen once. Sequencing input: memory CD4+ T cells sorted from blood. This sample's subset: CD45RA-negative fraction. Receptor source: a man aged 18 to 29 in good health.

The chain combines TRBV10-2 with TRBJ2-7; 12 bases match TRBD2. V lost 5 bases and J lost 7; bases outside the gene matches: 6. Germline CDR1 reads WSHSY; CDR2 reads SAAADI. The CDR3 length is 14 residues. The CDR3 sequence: CASSPTSGGREQYF. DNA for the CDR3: TGCGCCAGCAGTCCGACTAGCGGGGGAAGGGAGCAGTACTTC.

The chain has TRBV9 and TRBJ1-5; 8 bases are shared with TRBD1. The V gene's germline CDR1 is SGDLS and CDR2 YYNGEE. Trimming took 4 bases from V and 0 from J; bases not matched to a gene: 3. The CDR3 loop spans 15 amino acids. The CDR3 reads CASSLTGVSNQPQHF. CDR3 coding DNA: TGTGCCAGCAGCTTGACAGGGGTTAGCAATCAGCCCCAGCATTTT.

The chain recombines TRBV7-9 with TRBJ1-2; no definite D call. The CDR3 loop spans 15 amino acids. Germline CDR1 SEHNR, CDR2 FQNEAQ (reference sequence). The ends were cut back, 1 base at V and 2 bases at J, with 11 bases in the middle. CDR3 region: CASSLEAVHNYGYTF. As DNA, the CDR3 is TGTGCCAGCAGCTTAGAAGCGGTTCACAACTATGGCTACACCTTC.

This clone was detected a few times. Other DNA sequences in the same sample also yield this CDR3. CDR3 sequence reads: CASSLQKNTEAFF. The CDR3 coding sequence is TGTGCCAGCAGCTTACAGAAGAACACTGAAGCTTTCTTT. The rearrangement links TRBV7-2 to TRBJ1-1; D gene unclear. This CDR3 is 13 amino acids long. Germline V gene data show CDR1 as SGHTA and CDR2 as FQGNSA. V dropped 2 bases and J dropped 1 base, with 5 bases sitting between them.

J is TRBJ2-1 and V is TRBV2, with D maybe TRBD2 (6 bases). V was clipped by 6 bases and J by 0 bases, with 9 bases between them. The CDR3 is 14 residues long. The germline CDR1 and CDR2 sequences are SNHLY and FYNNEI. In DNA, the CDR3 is TGTGCCAGCAGGGCGGGATACTCCTACAATGAGCAGTTCTTC. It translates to CASRAGYSYNEQFF.

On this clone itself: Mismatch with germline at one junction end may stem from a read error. The CDR3 coding sequence is TGTGCTAGCAGCGGGACAGCGCTGTCGGAGACCCAGTACTTC. Translation: CASSGTALSETQYF. The chain links TRBV7-7 to TRBJ2-5; D may match TRBD1 or TRBD2 (7 bases each). This CDR3 spans 14 amino acids. Looked up from germline, CDR1 is SSHAT and CDR2 is FNYEAQ (reference sequence).

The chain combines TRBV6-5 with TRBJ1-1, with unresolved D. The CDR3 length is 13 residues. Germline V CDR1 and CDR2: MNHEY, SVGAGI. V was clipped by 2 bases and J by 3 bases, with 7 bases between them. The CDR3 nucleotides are TGTGCCAGCAGTTACGAACCAGACACTGAAGCTTTCTTT. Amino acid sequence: CASSYEPDTEAFF.

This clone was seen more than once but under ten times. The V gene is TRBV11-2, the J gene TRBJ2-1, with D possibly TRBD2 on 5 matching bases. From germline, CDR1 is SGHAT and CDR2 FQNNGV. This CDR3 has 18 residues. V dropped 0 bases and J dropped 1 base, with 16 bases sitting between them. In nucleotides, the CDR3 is TGTGCCAGCAGCTTAGATCCCCTAGCCGCGGCTTCCTACAATGAGCAGTTCTTC. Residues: CASSLDPLAAASYNEQFF.

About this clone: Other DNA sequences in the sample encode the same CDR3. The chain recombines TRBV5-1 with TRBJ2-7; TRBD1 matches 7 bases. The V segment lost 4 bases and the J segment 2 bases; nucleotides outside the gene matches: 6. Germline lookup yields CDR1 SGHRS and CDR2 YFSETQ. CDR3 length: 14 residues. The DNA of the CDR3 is TGCGCCAGCAGCCCCGGACAGGTTACCTACGAGCAGTACTTC. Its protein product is CASSPGQVTYEQYF.

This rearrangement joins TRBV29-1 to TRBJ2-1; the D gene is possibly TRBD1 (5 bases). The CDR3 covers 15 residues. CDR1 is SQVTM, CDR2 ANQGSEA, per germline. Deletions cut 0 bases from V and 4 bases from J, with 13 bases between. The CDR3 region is CSVEDLGAEYNEQFF. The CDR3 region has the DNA TGCAGCGTTGAAGATCTTGGGGCAGAATACAATGAGCAGTTCTTC.

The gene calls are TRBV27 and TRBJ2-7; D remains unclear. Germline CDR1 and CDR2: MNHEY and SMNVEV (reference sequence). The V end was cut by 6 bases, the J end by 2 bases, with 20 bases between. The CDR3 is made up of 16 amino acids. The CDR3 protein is CASRPTLLLPTYEQYF. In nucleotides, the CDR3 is TGTGCCAGCAGGCCGACCCTCCTACTGCCCACCTACGAGCAGTACTTC.

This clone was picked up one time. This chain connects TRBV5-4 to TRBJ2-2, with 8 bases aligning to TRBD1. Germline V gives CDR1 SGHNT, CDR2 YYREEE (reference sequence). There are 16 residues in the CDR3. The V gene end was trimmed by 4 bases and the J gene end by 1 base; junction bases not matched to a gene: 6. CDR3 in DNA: TGTGCCAGCAGCGCGACCGGGACAGGGAACACCGGGGAGCTGTTTTTT. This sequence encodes CASSATGTGNTGELFF.

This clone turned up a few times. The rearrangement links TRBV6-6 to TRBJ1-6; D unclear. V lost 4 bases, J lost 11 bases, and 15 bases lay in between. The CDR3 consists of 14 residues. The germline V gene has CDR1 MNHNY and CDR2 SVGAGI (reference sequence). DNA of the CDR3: TGTGCCAGCAGTTTCCCGGGCTCACCCACACCCCTCCACTTT. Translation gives CASSFPGSPTPLHF.

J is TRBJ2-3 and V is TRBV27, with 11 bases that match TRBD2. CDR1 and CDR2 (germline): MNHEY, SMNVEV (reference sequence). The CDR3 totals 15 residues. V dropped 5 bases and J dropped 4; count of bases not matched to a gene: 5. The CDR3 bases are TGTGCCAGCAGTCAACTAGCGGGAGATTCAGATACGCAGTATTTT. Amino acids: CASSQLAGDSDTQYF.

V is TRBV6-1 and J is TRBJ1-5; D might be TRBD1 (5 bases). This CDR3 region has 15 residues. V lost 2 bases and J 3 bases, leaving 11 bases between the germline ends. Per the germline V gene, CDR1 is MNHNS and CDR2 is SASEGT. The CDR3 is CASSEQDRINQPQHF. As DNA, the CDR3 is TGTGCCAGCAGTGAACAAGACAGAATCAATCAGCCCCAGCATTTT.

The CDR3 bases are TGTGCCAGCAACAAAGACACGTCGGGCACCGGGGAGCTGTTTTTT. It specifies CASNKDTSGTGELFF. This chain connects TRBV9 to TRBJ2-2; D uncertain. CDR1 is SGDLS and CDR2 is YYNGEE in the germline V gene. The CDR3 length is 15 residues. Trimming cost V 6 bases and J 4 bases, with 16 bases left between them.

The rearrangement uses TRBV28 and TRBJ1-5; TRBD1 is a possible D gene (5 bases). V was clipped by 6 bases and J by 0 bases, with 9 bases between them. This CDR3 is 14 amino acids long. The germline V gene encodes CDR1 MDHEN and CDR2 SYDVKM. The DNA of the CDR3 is TGTGCCAGCAGGGGGGATTATAGCAATCAGCCCCAGCATTTT. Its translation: CASRGDYSNQPQHF.

The CDR3 reads CASSFYRGYPDTQYF. The DNA of the CDR3 is TGTGCCAGCAGCTTCTACAGGGGCTATCCAGATACGCAGTATTTT. The gene calls are TRBV5-6 and TRBJ2-3; 7 nucleotides match TRBD1. With V trimmed by 2 bases and J by 4 bases, 7 bases remained unmatched. This CDR3 has 15 residues. CDR1 and CDR2 (germline): SGHDT, YYEEEE.

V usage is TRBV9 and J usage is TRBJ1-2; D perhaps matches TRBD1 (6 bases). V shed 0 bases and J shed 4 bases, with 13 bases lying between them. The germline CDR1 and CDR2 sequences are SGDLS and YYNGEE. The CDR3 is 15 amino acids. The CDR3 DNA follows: TGTGCCAGCAGCGTAGGGGACAAGGTAACCTATGGCTACACCTTC. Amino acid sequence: CASSVGDKVTYGYTF.

The CDR3 DNA reads as TGTGCCAGCTCACCGTACTCCGCGGGTACTGGAAACACCATATATTTT. This sequence encodes CASSPYSAGTGNTIYF. The chain couples TRBV18 to TRBJ1-3; D is unclear. V lost 3 bases to trimming and J lost 2 bases, with 14 bases between them. Germline loops: CDR1 KGHSH, CDR2 LQKENI. The CDR3 is 16 amino acids.

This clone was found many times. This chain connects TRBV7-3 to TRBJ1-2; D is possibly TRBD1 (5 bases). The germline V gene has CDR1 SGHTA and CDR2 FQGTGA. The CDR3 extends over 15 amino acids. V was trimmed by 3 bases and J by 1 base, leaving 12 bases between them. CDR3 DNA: TGTGCCAGCAGCTTCGATTATGGGGGTAACTATGGCTACACCTTC. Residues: CASSFDYGGNYGYTF.

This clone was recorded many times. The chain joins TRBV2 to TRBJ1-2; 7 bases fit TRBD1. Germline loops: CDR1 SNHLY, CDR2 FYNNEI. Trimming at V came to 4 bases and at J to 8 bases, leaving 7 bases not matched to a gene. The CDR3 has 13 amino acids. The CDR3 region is CASSGTGAGGYTF. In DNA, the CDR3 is TGTGCCAGCAGTGGTACAGGGGCCGGGGGCTACACCTTC.

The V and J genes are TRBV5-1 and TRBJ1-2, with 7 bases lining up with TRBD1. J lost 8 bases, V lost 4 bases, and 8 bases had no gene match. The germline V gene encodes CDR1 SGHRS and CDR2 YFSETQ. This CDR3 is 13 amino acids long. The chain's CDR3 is CASSRDREGGYTF. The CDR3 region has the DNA TGCGCCAGCAGCCGAGACAGGGAAGGCGGCTACACCTTC.

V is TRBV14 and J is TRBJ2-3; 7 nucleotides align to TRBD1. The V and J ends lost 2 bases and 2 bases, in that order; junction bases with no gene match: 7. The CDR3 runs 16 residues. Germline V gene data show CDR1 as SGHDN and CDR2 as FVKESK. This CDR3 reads CASSQRRDRDTDTQYF. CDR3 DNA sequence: TGTGCCAGCAGCCAACGAAGGGACAGAGACACAGATACGCAGTATTTT.

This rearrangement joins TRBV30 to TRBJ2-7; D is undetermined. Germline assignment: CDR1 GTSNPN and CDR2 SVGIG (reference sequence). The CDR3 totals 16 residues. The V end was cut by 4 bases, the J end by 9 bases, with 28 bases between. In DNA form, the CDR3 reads TGTGCCTGGATAACGAAGAGCAGCACTACGTACGGTGGGCAGTACTTC. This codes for CAWITKSSTTYGGQYF. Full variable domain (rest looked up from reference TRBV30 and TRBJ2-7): SQTIHQWPATLVQPVGSPLSLECTVEGTSNPNLYWYRQAAGRGLQLLFYSVGIGQISSEVPQNLSASRPQDRQFILSSKKLLLSDSGFYLCAWITKSSTTYGGQYFGPGTRLTVT.

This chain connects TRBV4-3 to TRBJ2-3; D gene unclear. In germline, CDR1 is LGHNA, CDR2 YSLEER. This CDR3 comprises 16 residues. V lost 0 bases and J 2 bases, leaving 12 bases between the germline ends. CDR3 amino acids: CASSQEVSGFTDTQYF. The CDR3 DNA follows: TGCGCCAGCAGCCAAGAAGTCTCAGGATTCACAGATACGCAGTATTTT.